This TCR beta chain was obtained from a study of blood T cell repertoires in COVID-19. As for the study in general: Spain, Italy and the United States supplied samples that represented acute and convalescent COVID-19. T cells, B-cell-depleted T cells, or PBMCs provided the cDNA or gDNA that served as material.

Original data processing: Amplification of reference gene primers was used by the study to estimate nucleated cell counts. Method: immunoSEQ multiplex PCR; TCRdb's copy keeps in-frame clones and lacks some. D and trimming come from the DNA, and the V and J calls and clone size come from that table. This table has roughly 110,000 clones, around 89% appearing once. The CDR3 totals 16 residues. Germline V lookup: CDR1 SGDLS, CDR2 YYNGEE. Losses at the gene ends were 3 bases for V and 2 bases for J; bases not matched to a gene: 8. This clonotype was obtained from a human donor with acute or convalescent COVID-19. The donor label of this sample is uncertain. Sequencing was carried out using peripheral blood. The rearrangement uses TRBV9 and TRBJ2-3; 8 positions agree with TRBD2. The CDR3 here is CASSAQLADYTDTQYF. CDR3 bases: TGTGCCAGCAGCGCCCAACTAGCGGACTACACAGATACGCAGTATTTT.